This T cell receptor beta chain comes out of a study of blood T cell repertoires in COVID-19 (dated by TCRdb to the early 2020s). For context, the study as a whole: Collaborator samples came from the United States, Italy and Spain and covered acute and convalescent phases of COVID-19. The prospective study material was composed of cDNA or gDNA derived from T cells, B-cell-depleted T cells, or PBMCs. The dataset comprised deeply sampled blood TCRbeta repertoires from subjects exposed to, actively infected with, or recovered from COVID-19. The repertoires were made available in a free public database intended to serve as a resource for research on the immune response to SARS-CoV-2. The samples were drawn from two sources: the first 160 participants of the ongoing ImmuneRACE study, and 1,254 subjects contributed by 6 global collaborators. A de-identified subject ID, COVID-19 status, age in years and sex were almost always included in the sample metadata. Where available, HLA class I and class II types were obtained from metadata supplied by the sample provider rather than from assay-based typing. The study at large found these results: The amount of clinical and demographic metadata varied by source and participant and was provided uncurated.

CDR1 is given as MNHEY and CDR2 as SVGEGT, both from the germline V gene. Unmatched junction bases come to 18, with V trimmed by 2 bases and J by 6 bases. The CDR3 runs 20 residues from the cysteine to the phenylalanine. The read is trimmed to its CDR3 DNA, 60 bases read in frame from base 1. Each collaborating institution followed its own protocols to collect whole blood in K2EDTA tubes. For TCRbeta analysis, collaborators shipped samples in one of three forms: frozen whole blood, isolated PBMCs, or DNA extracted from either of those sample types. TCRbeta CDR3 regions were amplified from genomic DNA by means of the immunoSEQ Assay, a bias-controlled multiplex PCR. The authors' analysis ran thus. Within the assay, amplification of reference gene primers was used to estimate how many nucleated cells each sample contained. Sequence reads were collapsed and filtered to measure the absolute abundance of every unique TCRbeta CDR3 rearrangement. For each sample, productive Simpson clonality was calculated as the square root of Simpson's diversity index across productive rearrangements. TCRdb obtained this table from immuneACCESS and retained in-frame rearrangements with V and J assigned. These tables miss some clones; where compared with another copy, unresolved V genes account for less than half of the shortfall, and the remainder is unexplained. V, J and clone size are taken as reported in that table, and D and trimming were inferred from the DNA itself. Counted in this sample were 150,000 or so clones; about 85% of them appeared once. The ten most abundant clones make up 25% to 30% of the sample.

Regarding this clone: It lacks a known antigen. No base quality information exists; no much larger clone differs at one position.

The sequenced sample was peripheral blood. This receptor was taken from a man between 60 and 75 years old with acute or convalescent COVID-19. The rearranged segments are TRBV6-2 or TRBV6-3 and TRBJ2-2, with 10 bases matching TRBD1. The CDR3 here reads CASSYPPGTGVWLIAGELFF. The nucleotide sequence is TGTGCCAGCAGTTACCCTCCCGGGACAGGGGTCTGGCTAATCGCCGGGGAGCTGTTTTTT.